This T cell receptor (beta chain) was observed in a study of blood T cell repertoires in COVID-19. Study details: The analysed material was cDNA or gDNA that came from T cells, B-cell-depleted T cells, or PBMCs.

The V gene lost 4 bases and the J gene lost 5 bases, with 15 bases spanning the gap. The length of the CDR3 is 14 residues. Germline V lookup: CDR1 SGHDT, CDR2 YYEEEE. In assigning cohorts, the study relied on participant-reported clinical history. Cohort 3 donors were reported recovered after two negative PCRs, clearance, or symptom resolution. Clones were read by immunoSEQ multiplex PCR, and TCRdb kept only the in-frame ones, dropping some. The sample contains 300,000 to 400,000 clones, around 89% of which appear only once. V is TRBV5-6 and J is TRBJ1-2, with D possibly matching TRBD1 (5 bases). The origin of this receptor is a woman in her late teens or twenties who had recovered from COVID-19. The sequenced sample was PBMCs or T cells enriched from blood (not recorded which). The CDR3 nucleotides read TGTGCCAGCAGCCCAACGGGGGGACTATATGGCTACACCTTC. It translates to CASSPTGGLYGYTF.